This TCR beta chain stems from a study of blood T cell repertoires in COVID-19. Libraries were prepared by immunoSEQ multiplex PCR; TCRdb keeps only in-frame clonotypes and omits some of them. The sample holds about 150,000 clones, about 80% seen once. V lost 3 bases and J lost 2; bases outside the gene matches: 3. Germline V gives CDR1 LNHDA, CDR2 SQIVND (reference sequence). The CDR3 is 15 amino acids. The sequence was obtained from a man aged 70 or older with active or convalescent COVID-19. J is TRBJ2-1 and V is TRBV19; 8 bases align to TRBD1. The sequenced material came from peripheral blood. CDR3 loop: CASSIDRGTYNEQFF. The CDR3 DNA sequence: TGTGCCAGTAGTATTGACAGGGGCACCTACAATGAGCAGTTCTTC.